This T cell receptor beta chain was sequenced in a study of T cells in Graves' hyperthyroidism and ophthalmopathy. Background on the study: At initial diagnosis, before any treatment had begun, peripheral blood was obtained.

CDR1 and CDR2 from the germline V gene are LGHDT and YNNKEL (reference sequence). There are 14 residues in the CDR3. The germline V and J ends were trimmed by 0 bases and 13 bases, with 15 bases remaining between them. These patients, aged 18 to 65, had recently diagnosed hyperthyroidism lasting under 2 months. Patients having uncontrolled infection, another autoimmune disease, pregnancy or lactation were not included. Authors of the study amplified TCR beta CDR3 regions from RNA transcripts. An initial round of RT-PCR targeting the TCR CDR3 relied on the HTBI primer set. TCRdb reprocessed the multiplex PCR reads with MiXCR, giving one entry per CDR3 protein. The sample has about 720,000 distinct CDR3 sequences, approximately 18% seen once. Study conclusions and caveats: Classification by a 13 V-J model distinguished ophthalmopathy from stable hyperthyroidism.

This clonotype was observed at least ten times. The antigen remains undetermined. The sequence derives from a woman aged 45-65 years with Graves' hyperthyroidism that later progressed to Graves' ophthalmopathy. This sequence joins TRBV3-1 and TRBJ1-4; D is possibly TRBD1 (6 bases). Input material: blood. The CDR3 sequence: CASSQDLEQGGLFF. CDR3 in DNA: TGTGCCAGCAGCCAAGATCTTGAACAGGGAGGACTGTTTTTT.